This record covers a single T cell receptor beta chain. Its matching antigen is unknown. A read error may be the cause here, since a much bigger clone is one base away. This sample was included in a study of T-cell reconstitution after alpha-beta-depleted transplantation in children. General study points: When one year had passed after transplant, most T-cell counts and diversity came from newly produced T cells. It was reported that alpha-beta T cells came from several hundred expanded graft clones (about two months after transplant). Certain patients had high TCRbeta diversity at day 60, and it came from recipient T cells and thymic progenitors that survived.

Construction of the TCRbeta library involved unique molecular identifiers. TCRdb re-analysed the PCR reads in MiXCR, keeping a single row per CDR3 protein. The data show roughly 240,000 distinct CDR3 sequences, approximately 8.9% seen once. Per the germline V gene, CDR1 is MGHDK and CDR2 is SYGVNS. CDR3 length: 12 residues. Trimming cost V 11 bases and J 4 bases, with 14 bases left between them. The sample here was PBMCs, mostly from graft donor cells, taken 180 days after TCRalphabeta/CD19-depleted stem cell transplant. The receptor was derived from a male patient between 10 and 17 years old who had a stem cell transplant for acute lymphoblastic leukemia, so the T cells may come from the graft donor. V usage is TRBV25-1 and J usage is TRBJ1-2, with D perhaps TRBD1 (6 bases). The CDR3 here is CAGTGQTYGYTF. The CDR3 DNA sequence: TGTGCCGGCACCGGACAGACCTATGGCTACACCTTC.